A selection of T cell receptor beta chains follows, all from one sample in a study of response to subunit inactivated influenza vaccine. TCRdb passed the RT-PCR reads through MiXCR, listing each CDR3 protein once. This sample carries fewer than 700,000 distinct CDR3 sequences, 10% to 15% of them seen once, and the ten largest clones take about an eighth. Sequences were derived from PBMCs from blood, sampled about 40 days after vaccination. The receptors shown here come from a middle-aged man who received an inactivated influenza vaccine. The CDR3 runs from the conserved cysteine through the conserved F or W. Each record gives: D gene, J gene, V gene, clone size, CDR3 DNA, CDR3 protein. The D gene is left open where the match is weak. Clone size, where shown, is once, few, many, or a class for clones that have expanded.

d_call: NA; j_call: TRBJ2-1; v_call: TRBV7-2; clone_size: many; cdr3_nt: TGTGCCAGCAGCTTAACGCCGGTTAGCTCCTACAATGAGCAGTTCTTC; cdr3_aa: CASSLTPVSSYNEQFF
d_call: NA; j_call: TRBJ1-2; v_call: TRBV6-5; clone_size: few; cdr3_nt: TGTGCCAGCACTATGGGCGGTGGCTACACCTTC; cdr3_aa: CASTMGGGYTF
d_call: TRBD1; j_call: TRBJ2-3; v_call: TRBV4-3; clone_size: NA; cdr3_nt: TGCGCCAGCAGCCGGGGACAGGGCGCAGATACGCAGTATTTT; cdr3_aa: CASSRGQGADTQYF
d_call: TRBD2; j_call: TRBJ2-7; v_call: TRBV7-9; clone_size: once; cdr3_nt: TGTGCCAGCAGTTCGTGGGGCGGGAGAGACGAGCAGTACTTC; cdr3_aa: CASSSWGGRDEQYF
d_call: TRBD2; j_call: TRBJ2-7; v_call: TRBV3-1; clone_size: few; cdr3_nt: TGTGCCAGCAGCCCCCGAGGGACTAGCGGGGGCTACGAGCAGTACTTC; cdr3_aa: CASSPRGTSGGYEQYF
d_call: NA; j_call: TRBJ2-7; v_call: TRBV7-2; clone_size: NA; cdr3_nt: TGTGCCAGCAGCTCTTCCTGGTCGGTCTCCTACGAGCAGTACTTC; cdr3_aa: CASSSSWSVSYEQYF
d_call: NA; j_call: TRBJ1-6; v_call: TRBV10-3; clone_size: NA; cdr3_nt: TGTGCCATCACCGAGCCTAATACCTATAATTCACCCCTCCACTTT; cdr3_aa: CAITEPNTYNSPLHF
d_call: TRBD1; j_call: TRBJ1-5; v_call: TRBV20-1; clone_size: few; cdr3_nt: TGCAGTGCCGAAACCAGCCACAGGGGTCGCAATCAGCCCCAGCATTTT; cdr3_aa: CSAETSHRGRNQPQHF
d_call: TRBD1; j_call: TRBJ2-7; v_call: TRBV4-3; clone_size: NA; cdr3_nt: TGCGCCAGCAGCCAAGATGGGAAGACAGGGTCCTACGAGCAGTACTTC; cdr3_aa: CASSQDGKTGSYEQYF
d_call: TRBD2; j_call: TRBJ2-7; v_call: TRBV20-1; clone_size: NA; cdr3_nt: TGCAGTGCTAGAGATTACGTCGGCGGGGGGGCCTCCTACGAGCAGTACTTC; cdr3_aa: CSARDYVGGGASYEQYF
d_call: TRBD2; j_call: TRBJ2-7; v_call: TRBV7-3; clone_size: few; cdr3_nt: TGTGCCAGCAGCTTAAATGGACTAGACGTTTCCTACGAGCAGTACTTC; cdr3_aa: CASSLNGLDVSYEQYF
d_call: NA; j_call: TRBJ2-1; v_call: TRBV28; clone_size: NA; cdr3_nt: TGTGCCAGCAGTCCACGGGCGGGCCAGTACAATGAGCAGTTCTTC; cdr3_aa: CASSPRAGQYNEQFF
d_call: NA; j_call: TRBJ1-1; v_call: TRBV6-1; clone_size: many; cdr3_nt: TGTGCCAGCAGTGCCTCGATGAACACTGAAGCTTTCTTT; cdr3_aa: CASSASMNTEAFF
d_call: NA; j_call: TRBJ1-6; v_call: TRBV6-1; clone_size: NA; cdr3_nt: TGTGCCAGCAGTGGACAGAATAATAATTCACCCCTCCACTTT; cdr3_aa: CASSGQNNNSPLHF
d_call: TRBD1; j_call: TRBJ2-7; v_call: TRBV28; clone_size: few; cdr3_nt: TGTGCCAGTGCTACAACAGGGGGAAGAGGCTACGAGCAGTACTTC; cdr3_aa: CASATTGGRGYEQYF
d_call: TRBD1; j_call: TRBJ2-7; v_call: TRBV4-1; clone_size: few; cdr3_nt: TGCGCCAGCAGCCAAACGGACAGGGGGAGGGACGAGCAGTACTTC; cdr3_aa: CASSQTDRGRDEQYF
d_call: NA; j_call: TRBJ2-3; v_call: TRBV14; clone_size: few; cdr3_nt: TGTGCCAGCAGCCAAGATCGGGGCAGGGTAACAGATACGCAGTATTTT; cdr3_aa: CASSQDRGRVTDTQYF
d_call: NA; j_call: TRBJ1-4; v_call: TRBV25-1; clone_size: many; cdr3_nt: TGTGCCAGCAGGCCCTGGGGAACTAATGAAAAACTGTTTTTT; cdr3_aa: CASRPWGTNEKLFF
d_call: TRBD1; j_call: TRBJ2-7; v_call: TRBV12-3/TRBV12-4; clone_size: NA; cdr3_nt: TGTGCCAGCCGATATGGGACAGCACGCTACGAGCAGTACTTC; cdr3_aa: CASRYGTARYEQYF
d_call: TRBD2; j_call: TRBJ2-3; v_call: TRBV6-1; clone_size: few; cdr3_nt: TGTGCCAGCAGCCTCGGACTAGCGGGACCACTTGATACGCAGTATTTT; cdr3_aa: CASSLGLAGPLDTQYF
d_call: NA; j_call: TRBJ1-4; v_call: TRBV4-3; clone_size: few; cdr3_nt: TGCGCCAGCAGCCAAGGATTAACAGGCCGAATGGATGAAAAACTGTTTTTT; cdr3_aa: CASSQGLTGRMDEKLFF
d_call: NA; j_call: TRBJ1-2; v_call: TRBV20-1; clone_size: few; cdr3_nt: TGCAGTGCTAGAGAGGTCGACAGAGGGCTTAACTATGGCTACACCTTC; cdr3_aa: CSAREVDRGLNYGYTF
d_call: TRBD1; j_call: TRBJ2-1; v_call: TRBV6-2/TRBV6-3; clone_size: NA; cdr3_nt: TGTGCCAGCAGTTACAAGACAGGACAGGGCTCCTACAATGAGCAGTTCTTC; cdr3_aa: CASSYKTGQGSYNEQFF
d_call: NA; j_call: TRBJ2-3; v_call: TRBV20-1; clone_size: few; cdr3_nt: TGCAGTGCGGTGGAGACAGATACGCAGTATTTT; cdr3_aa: CSAVETDTQYF
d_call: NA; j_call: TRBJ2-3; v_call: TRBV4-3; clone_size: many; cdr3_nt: TGCGCCAGCAGCCAAGAAGCGGCAGATACGCAGTATTTT; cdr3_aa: CASSQEAADTQYF
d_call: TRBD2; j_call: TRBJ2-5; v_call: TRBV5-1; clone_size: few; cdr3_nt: TGCGCCAGCAGCTTGTTCGCGCCGGGACTAGCGGGGGGGTCCCAAGAGACCCAGTACTTC; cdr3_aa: CASSLFAPGLAGGSQETQYF
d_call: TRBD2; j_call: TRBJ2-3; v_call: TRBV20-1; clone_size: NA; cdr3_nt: TGCAGTGCGAGGGGCCAGCGGGGATTTACAGATACGCAGTATTTT; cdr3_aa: CSARGQRGFTDTQYF
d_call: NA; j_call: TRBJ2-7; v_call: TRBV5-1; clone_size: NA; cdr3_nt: TGCGCCAGCAGCCCCCTTGACGGGGGTACCTACGAGCAGTACTTC; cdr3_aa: CASSPLDGGTYEQYF
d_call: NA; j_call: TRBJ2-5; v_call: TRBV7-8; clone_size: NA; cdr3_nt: TGTGCCAGCAGCTTAGACTTCAGCCAAGAGACCCAGTACTTC; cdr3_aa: CASSLDFSQETQYF
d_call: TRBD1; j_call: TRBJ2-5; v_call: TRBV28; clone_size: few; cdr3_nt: TGTGCCAGCAGTTTATTGGTCATGGGACAGGGAAAAGAGACCCAGTACTTC; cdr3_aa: CASSLLVMGQGKETQYF